A single sample is the source of the 19 T cell receptor beta chains below, sequenced in a study of vaccination effects on CD4 cells after COVID-19. The assay was immunoSEQ multiplex PCR, and TCRdb's table has in-frame clones only and misses some. The sample shows around 68,000 clones, 75% to 90% of them seen only once. Within the ViraFEST assay, antigen-specific CD4+ T cells underwent expansion with viral peptide pools prior to sequencing. Following a roughly 10-day culture, CD4+ T cells were purified. Nucleocapsid antibody tests were negative, and the vaccine recipients had no prior SARS-CoV-2 infection. Their recognized antigens are unknown. The sequencing used CD4+ T cells from PBMCs cultured with SARS-CoV-2 spike peptides, collected before COVID-19 vaccination. The receptors were gathered from a human donor who received a COVID-19 vaccine.

The chain has TRBV7-2 and TRBJ1-3, with D maybe TRBD1 (5 bases). Trimming removed 3 bases from V and 11 bases from J, with 14 bases in between. The CDR3 is made up of 13 amino acids. From germline, CDR1 is SGHTA and CDR2 FQGNSA. The CDR3: CASSFFGRAAIYF. The CDR3 DNA sequence: TGTGCCAGCAGCTTCTTCGGCAGGGCGGCCATATATTTT.

CDR3: CASSQGTSPGTDTQYF. In DNA, the CDR3 is TGTGCCAGCAGCCAAGGTACCTCTCCAGGCACAGATACGCAGTATTTT. V gene TRBV4-2 combines with J gene TRBJ2-3; D is unclear. This CDR3 region has 16 residues. Germline CDR1 and CDR2: LGHNA and YNFKEQ. Trimming left V 1 base short and J 1 base short, with 12 bases between.

A single count supports this clone. V and J are TRBV5-1 and TRBJ1-2; 7 bases are shared with TRBD1. The CDR3 runs 15 residues. Germline CDR1 reads SGHRS; CDR2 reads YFSETQ. V was clipped by 2 bases and J by 4 bases; unmatched bases: 8. The CDR3: CASSFPGGSGYGYTF. In DNA, the CDR3 is TGCGCCAGCAGCTTTCCAGGGGGATCGGGCTATGGCTACACCTTC.

The rearrangement links TRBV12-5 to TRBJ2-1; D is possibly TRBD2 (6 bases). CDR1 LGHNT and CDR2 FRNRAP come from the germline V gene. The ends were cut back, 6 bases at V and 4 bases at J, with 19 bases in the middle. CDR3 length: 16 residues. The CDR3 DNA is TGTGCTAGTGGAACCCCCCCGCGGGGAGGATACAATGAGCAGTTCTTC. Its protein is CASGTPPRGGYNEQFF.

The V gene is TRBV3-1 (or the pseudogene TRBV3-2), the J gene TRBJ1-3; D remains unclear. This CDR3 is built from 15 residues. Germline CDR1 and CDR2: LGHDT and YNNKEL (reference sequence). V lost 4 bases and J 4 bases, leaving 14 bases between the germline ends. CDR3 amino acids: CASSPHTNSGNTIYF. CDR3 DNA sequence: TGTGCCAGCAGCCCCCACACCAACAGCGGAAACACCATATATTTT.

A single count supports this clone. The chain has TRBV19 and TRBJ1-2; a weak D match, TRBD1 (6 bases). Germline V CDR1 and CDR2: LNHDA, SQIVND (reference sequence). Trimming pared 5 bases from V and 1 base from J, leaving 14 bases between. The CDR3 consists of 15 residues. The CDR3 bases are TGTGCCAGTAGTGGGACACTACGAGTTAACTATGGCTACACCTTC. This codes for CASSGTLRVNYGYTF.

V is TRBV4-1 and J is TRBJ1-3; tentative D call: TRBD1 (6 bases). Looked up from germline, CDR1 is MGHRA and CDR2 is YSYEKL. The CDR3 contains 16 residues. V was shortened by 1 base and J by 4 bases, with 14 bases between the two germline ends. The CDR3, as DNA: TGCGCCAGCAGCCAAGGGGCAGGGGATATAGGAAACACCATATATTTT. Translated: CASSQGAGDIGNTIYF.

The gene calls are TRBV29-1 and TRBJ1-1, with 9 bases that match TRBD1. Trimming took 6 bases from V and 4 from J; bases not matched to a gene: 6. The germline CDR1 and CDR2 sequences are SQVTM and ANQGSEA. CDR3 length: 13 amino acids. In DNA, the CDR3 is TGCAGCGTCACAGGGGGCACCCCCACTGAAGCTTTCTTT. Encoded protein: CSVTGGTPTEAFF.

This chain links TRBV5-5 with TRBJ1-5; 9 bases map to TRBD1. This CDR3 is 14 amino acids long. V shed 4 bases, J shed 5 bases, and the junction held 4 bases outside the gene matches. CDR1 and CDR2 from the germline V gene are SGHKS and YYEKEE (reference sequence). The CDR3 loop is CASSMTGGDQPQHF. DNA of the CDR3: TGTGCCAGCAGCATGACAGGGGGGGATCAGCCCCAGCATTTT.

The chain links TRBV5-1 to TRBJ1-3; D not resolved. The V gene lost 0 bases and the J gene lost 4 bases, with 14 bases spanning the gap. This CDR3 is built from 16 residues. The germline CDR1 and CDR2 sequences are SGHRS and YFSETQ. The CDR3 region is CASSLAGISWGNTIYF. In DNA form, the CDR3 reads TGCGCCAGCAGCTTGGCTGGGATCTCGTGGGGAAACACCATATATTTT.

This chain links TRBV6-1 with TRBJ2-1; D not resolved. The CDR3 runs 15 residues. Per germline, CDR1 MNHNS and CDR2 SASEGT. Deletions cut 0 bases from V and 1 base from J, with 7 bases between. In nucleotides, the CDR3 is TGTGCCAGCAGTGAAGCTGTGGGTTCCTACAATGAGCAGTTCTTC. As protein: CASSEAVGSYNEQFF.

The chain uses TRBV29-1 and TRBJ1-1; unclear D gene. The CDR3 consists of 14 residues. The germline V and J ends were trimmed by 3 bases and 2 bases, with 13 bases remaining between them. Per the germline V gene, CDR1 is SQVTM and CDR2 is ANQGSEA. As DNA, the CDR3 is TGCAGCGTTGATTGGGCTCAGACAAACACTGAAGCTTTCTTT. This codes for CSVDWAQTNTEAFF. The variable domain in full, with the rest retrieved from reference TRBV29-1 and TRBJ1-1, is SAVISQKPSRDICQRGTSLTIQCQVDSQVTMMFWYRQQPGQSLTLIATANQGSEATYESGFVIDKFPISRPNLTFSTLTVSNMSPEDSSIYLCSVDWAQTNTEAFFGQGTRLTVV.

The chain uses TRBV14 and TRBJ2-1, with 8 positions matching TRBD1. This CDR3 spans 14 amino acids. The trim removed 1 base at V and 14 bases at J, leaving 10 bases unmatched. Germline lookup yields CDR1 SGHDN and CDR2 FVKESK. The CDR3 loop is CASSQGLGDRLEFF. Here the CDR3 DNA reads TGTGCCAGCAGCCAAGGTTTAGGGGACAGGTTGGAGTTCTTC.

This clone was seen once. This rearrangement joins TRBV2 to TRBJ2-5; TRBD2 matches at 8 bases. The CDR3 has 16 amino acids. Germline V gene sequence: CDR1 SNHLY, CDR2 FYNNEI. The junction had 11 bases not matched to a gene; V was cut back by 6 bases and J by 2 bases. This CDR3 is CASSSSGGGSQETQYF. For the CDR3, the DNA is TGTGCCAGCAGCTCCTCGGGGGGGGGATCTCAAGAGACCCAGTACTTC.

The CDR3 loop reads CSVAETRDSPLHF. CDR3 DNA: TGCAGCGTTGCTGAGACAAGGGATTCACCCCTCCACTTT. The J gene is TRBJ1-6, the V gene TRBV29-1; the D is unclear. V was shortened by 4 bases and J by 8 bases, with 12 bases between the two germline ends. Looked up from germline, CDR1 is SQVTM and CDR2 is ANQGSEA. This CDR3 has 13 amino acids.

V and J are TRBV5-5 and TRBJ2-7; D is perhaps TRBD1 or TRBD2 (5 bases each). The V and J ends lost 0 bases and 2 bases respectively, with 15 bases between them. CDR3 size: 16 residues. The germline V gene has CDR1 SGHKS and CDR2 YYEKEE (reference sequence). The CDR3 coding sequence is TGTGCCAGCAGCTTGGTCGGGGCGCCCGCCGCCTACGAGCAGTACGTC. Protein sequence: CASSLVGAPAAYEQYV.

The V gene is TRBV6-4, the J gene TRBJ2-2; TRBD2 is a possible D gene (5 bases). Germline lookup yields CDR1 MRHNA and CDR2 SNTAGT. The CDR3 runs 12 residues. V dropped 8 bases and J dropped 1 base, with 5 bases sitting between them. The CDR3 reads CASGRNTGELFF. The CDR3 DNA reads TGTGCCAGCGGGAGGAACACCGGGGAGCTGTTTTTT.

The V call is TRBV6-6, the J call TRBJ1-1, with D perhaps matching TRBD1 (5 bases). Germline V CDR1 and CDR2: MNHNY, SVGAGI (reference sequence). The CDR3 contains 13 residues. With 7 bases removed from V and 3 bases from J, the gap between germline ends came to 12 bases. The CDR3 DNA reads as TGTGCCAGCACTCCTGGGGGTTACACTGAAGCTTTCTTT. This sequence encodes CASTPGGYTEAFF.

The chain carries TRBV2 and TRBJ1-2, with TRBD1 identical over 7 bases. The CDR3 contains 13 residues. The V and J ends lost 6 bases and 8 bases, in that order; junction bases with no gene match: 9. Per the germline V gene, CDR1 is SNHLY and CDR2 is FYNNEI. CDR3: CASSVQGWGGYTF. The CDR3 DNA reads as TGTGCCAGCAGCGTACAGGGGTGGGGGGGCTACACCTTC.